The source of this TCR beta chain is a study of cytomegalovirus exposure and HLA in healthy donors. The wider study: The 120 or so validation repertoires used a platform that matched the one used for the approximately 690 first-cohort repertoires, as a later analysis reported. General study results and limits: TCR beta chains numbering some 150 were designated cytomegalovirus-associated.

Only in-frame clones appear in the TCRdb table, and some are missing; sequencing was by immunoSEQ multiplex PCR. The table shows over 130,000 clones, with around nine tenths occurring only once. Germline lookup yields CDR1 PRHDT and CDR2 FYEKMQ (reference sequence). V dropped 3 bases and J dropped 0; count of bases not matched to a gene: 11. CDR3 size: 19 residues. The donors formed part of the roughly 120-subject validation cohort, distinct from the approximately 670-subject first cohort. With respect to this clone: Its specificity is unknown.

The chain combines TRBV13 with TRBJ1-3; 10 nucleotides match TRBD1. Sequencing was performed on PBMCs. The receptor's source is a man aged 18 to 35 in good health and CMV-seropositive. The CDR3 DNA follows: TGTGCCAGCAGCTTTTCGGGACAGGGGCGAACATCCTCTGGAAACACCATATATTTT. This sequence encodes CASSFSGQGRTSSGNTIYF. The whole variable domain, filled in from reference TRBV13 and TRBJ1-3, reads AAGVIQSPRHLIKEKRETATLKCYPIPRHDTVYWYQQGPGQDPQFLISFYEKMQSDKGSIPDRFSAQQFSDYHSELNMSSLELGDSALYFCASSFSGQGRTSSGNTIYFGEGSWLTVV.